The 14 T cell receptor beta chains given below trace back to one sample, sequenced in a study of blood T cell repertoires in COVID-19. Repertoires were generated with immunoSEQ multiplex PCR, while TCRdb's copy carries only in-frame clones and drops some. The table shows roughly 200,000 clones, with roughly 81% occurring only once. Sequenced material: peripheral blood. The receptors here all came from a woman aged 40-49 years with COVID-19, enrolled during active disease.

The V call is TRBV15, the J call TRBJ2-6, with TRBD2 as a possible D gene (6 bases). The germline gives CDR1 LNHNV, CDR2 YYDKDF (reference sequence). This CDR3 region has 17 residues. V was pared by 0 bases and J by 3 bases, with 12 bases between. The DNA for the CDR3 is TGTGCCACCAGCAGAGATCTGGGGACTTTTGGGGCCAACGTCCTGACTTTC. Translating it yields CATSRDLGTFGANVLTF.

The rearrangement joins TRBV27 to TRBJ1-1; D remains ambiguous. V shed 7 bases and J shed 1 base, with 16 bases lying between them. CDR1 is MNHEY, CDR2 SMNVEV, per germline (reference sequence). This CDR3 is built from 15 residues. This chain's CDR3 is CASTYSGEGNTEAFF. For the CDR3, the DNA is TGTGCCAGCACCTACTCTGGAGAGGGGAACACTGAAGCTTTCTTT.

The chain uses TRBV19 and TRBJ1-3; 8 bases agree with TRBD1. CDR3 length equals 14 residues. After removal of 9 bases from V and 3 bases from J, the junction contained 7 bases not matched to a gene. Germline CDR1 is LNHDA and CDR2 is SQIVND (reference sequence). CDR3 bases: TGTGCCAGCCAAGACAGGGGTTATGGAAACACCATATATTTT. The encoded protein is CASQDRGYGNTIYF.

The chain is built from TRBV5-1 and TRBJ1-5; possible D gene TRBD1, 5 bases. Germline CDR1 reads SGHRS; CDR2 reads YFSETQ. Trimming stripped 3 bases from V and 3 bases from J, with 7 bases between. The CDR3 totals 13 residues. In DNA form, the CDR3 reads TGCGCCAGCAGCTCAGGGCCCAATCAGCCCCAGCATTTT. Translation gives CASSSGPNQPQHF. The full variable domain, completed using reference TRBV5-1 and TRBJ1-5, is KAGVTQTPRYLIKTRGQQVTLSCSPISGHRSVSWYQQTPGQGLQFLFEYFSETQRNKGNFPGRFSGRQFSNSRSEMNVSTLELGDSALYLCASSSGPNQPQHFGDGTRLSIL.

This clone was counted a single time. V is TRBV7-9 and J is TRBJ2-1; TRBD2 matches 8 bases. Germline lookup yields CDR1 SEHNR and CDR2 FQNEAQ (reference sequence). After removal of 5 bases from V and 9 bases from J, the junction contained 6 bases not matched to a gene. The length of the CDR3 is 13 residues. The CDR3 DNA is TGTGCCAGCAGCCTCGGACTAGCCGGTGAGCAGTTCTTC. Amino acid sequence: CASSLGLAGEQFF.

The chain couples TRBV6-5 to TRBJ2-2, with D unresolved. V was pared by 7 bases and J by 6 bases, with 12 bases between. CDR1 MNHEY and CDR2 SVGAGI come from the germline V gene. This CDR3 comprises 13 residues. In DNA, the CDR3 is TGTGCCAGCACCCCGACCGGAGCCGGGGAGCTGTTTTTT. Residues: CASTPTGAGELFF.

The chain combines TRBV7-2 with TRBJ1-2; TRBD1 aligns across 7 bases. The CDR3 extends over 15 amino acids. Germline CDR1 and CDR2: SGHTA and FQGNSA. With 2 bases clipped from V and 3 bases from J, the junction kept 6 bases outside the gene matches. In DNA, the CDR3 is TGTGCCAGCAGCTTAATCCGGGACAGAGACTATGGCTACACCTTC. It translates to CASSLIRDRDYGYTF.

The chain carries TRBV9 and TRBJ2-1; D unclear. The CDR3 has 13 amino acids. Per germline, CDR1 SGDLS and CDR2 YYNGEE. Trimming took off 4 bases at V and 15 bases at J, with 20 bases between the two ends. CDR3 sequence (DNA): TGTGCCAGCAGCTCAACCTTTTCAGGAAAGCTGTTCTTC. This gives the protein CASSSTFSGKLFF.

This chain joins TRBV19 and TRBJ2-3; TRBD2 matches at 11 bases. This CDR3 has 16 amino acids. J lost 8 bases, V lost 7 bases, and 14 bases had no gene match. CDR1 and CDR2 (germline): LNHDA, SQIVND (reference sequence). In nucleotides, the CDR3 is TGTGCCAGTAAGACTAGGGGACTAGCGGTCGACGGTACGCAGTATTTT. Amino acid sequence: CASKTRGLAVDGTQYF.

The count of this clone is one. The CDR3 sequence is CASSLAGQVRTYEQYV. In nucleotides, the CDR3 is TGTGCCAGCAGCTTAGCGGGACAGGTACGGACCTACGAGCAGTACGTC. J is TRBJ2-7 and V is TRBV7-8, with TRBD1 matching over 8 bases. Germline lookup yields CDR1 SGHVS and CDR2 FQNEAQ. V gave up 0 bases and J gave up 2 bases; unmatched junction bases: 6. CDR3 length: 16 amino acids.

This clone was seen just once. This chain links TRBV25-1 with TRBJ2-1; D might be TRBD2 (6 bases). V lost 7 bases and J 8 bases, leaving 15 bases between the germline ends. The CDR3 extends over 13 amino acids. The germline CDR1 and CDR2 sequences are MGHDK and SYGVNS. As DNA, the CDR3 is TGTGCCAGCAAAGCAGGGCCGGGGGATGAGCAGTTCTTC. Encoded protein: CASKAGPGDEQFF.

The J gene is TRBJ2-2, the V gene TRBV3-1 (or the pseudogene TRBV3-2); TRBD2 matches at 14 bases. CDR1 is LGHDT and CDR2 is YNNKEL in the germline V gene (reference sequence). J lost 8 bases, V lost 1 base, and 3 bases had no gene match. This CDR3 is built from 16 residues. CDR3 nucleotides: TGTGCCAGCAGCCAAGGTGGACTAGCGGGAGGTGGGGAGCTGTTTTTT. It encodes CASSQGGLAGGGELFF.

The chain links TRBV2 to TRBJ2-6; a possible D gene is TRBD2 (5 bases). Deletions cut 3 bases from V and 2 bases from J, with 8 bases between. This CDR3 region has 15 residues. From germline, CDR1 is SNHLY and CDR2 FYNNEI. CDR3 coding DNA: TGTGCCAGCAGTGAGGAGGAAACTGGGGCCAACGTCCTGACTTTC. It is translated as CASSEEETGANVLTF.

The count of this clone is one. V and J are TRBV19 and TRBJ2-7; D may be TRBD2 (6 bases). This CDR3 spans 16 amino acids. Per the germline V gene, CDR1 is LNHDA and CDR2 is SQIVND (reference sequence). The V and J ends lost 6 bases and 2 bases respectively, with 20 bases between them. The CDR3: CASSIRAAAGPYEQYF. CDR3 DNA: TGTGCCAGTAGCATCCGAGCCGCGGCGGGGCCCTACGAGCAGTACTTC.